This T cell receptor beta chain was sequenced in a study of shared clonotypes between healthy human individuals (TCRdb year 2020). About the investigation overall: The cohort comprised two women and a few men aged 18 to 49 years. For each donor, three plates each were used for CD4 naive and CD4 memory, two plates were used for CD8 naive, and one plate was used for CD8 memory. To increase sequencing depth and limit assay-specific biases, different laboratories used diverse techniques to prepare libraries and sequence TCR repertoires. Per donor, leukapheresis produced somewhere between about 0.9 and 9.5 billion PBMCs. The study deeply sequenced blood TCR repertoires of five healthy adults to estimate repertoire size and the extent of clonotype sharing between individuals. Beyond this particular receptor, the publication reports: The genetic and exposure-history diversity represented was limited by the small number of donors. Estimated clonotype richness was generally larger for naive than for memory subsets. Sampling was restricted to blood, and TCR repertoires in tissues likely differ from the TCR repertoires found in blood. Incomplete sequencing was indicated by rarefaction of sorted-subset datasets, despite the large sequencing depth. Approximately 5% of naive CD4, approximately 3.7% of naive CD8, 2.3% of memory CD4, and 0.35% to 0.5% of memory CD8 clonotypes were shared across a handful of donors. Compared with non-shared clonotypes, the clonotypes found in all four sorted-subset donors had higher generation probabilities. Pairwise subsampling indicated that sequencing depth was expected to affect the degree of clonotype sharing among donors.

Using the deep immunoSEQ assay, multiplex PCR amplified TCR CDR3 regions from genomic DNA. Extracted genomic DNA from each cell subset was spread evenly across all wells of several immunoSEQ 96-well plates, with each plate serving as a replicate. For sorted subsets, roughly 200 ng of genomic DNA, equivalent to around 30,000 T cell genomes, went into each replicate PCR. Purified libraries were measured with a Qubit 3.0 fluorometer, size-checked on a Bioanalyzer 2100, and measured again with the KAPA Library Quantification kit. Each immunoSEQ 96-well plate was sequenced on its own single-read 150-cycle Illumina NextSeq 550 flow cell. On the study's bioinformatics: Because the immunoSEQ output held only junctional sequences and lacked quality scores, the filtering could not match the filtering applied to full-length reads. To assign V/J genes and CDR3, sequences were annotated using PyIR, a Python wrapper for IgBLAST v1.9, with IMGT germline references. Reads were removed for weak V/J assignments (E-value above 1e-6), missing CDR3, stop codons, out-of-frame junctions, or ambiguous translated residues. V3J clonotypes were defined by identical inferred V gene, J gene, and CDR3 amino acid sequence. Percentage overlap between repertoires was calculated by dividing the number of shared unique clonotypes by the size of the smaller repertoire. RTK rarefaction, the Chao1 estimator, and Recon v2.1 estimates of unobserved clonotypes were used to assess repertoire richness. OLGA was used to compute generation probabilities for all TCRbeta clonotypes that the gDNA method yielded from a few donors. What TCRdb holds here is the immuneACCESS table cut down to in-frame rearrangements. Part of the clones is not present; checked against another copy, under half of the missing clones reflect an unresolved V gene, and the others are unexplained. Clone size and V and J calls were adopted from that table, with D and trimming inferred from the DNA. This sample comprises some 1.4 million clones, 95% to 97% of them detected only once. The ten largest clones add up to over 1% of the sample.

Donors were healthy HIV-negative adults with no recently reported acute infections or vaccinations. Every donor was a Caucasian adult residing in Nashville, Tennessee, USA. CD4+ T cells were enriched through magnetic negative selection, after which naive cells were positively selected on CD45RA and the remaining negative fraction served as the memory subset. Blood was obtained by leukapheresis, after which PBMCs were separated by Ficoll-Histopaque density gradient centrifugation and cryopreserved in liquid nitrogen vapor phase. Analytical flow cytometry was used to check the purity and quantity of each magnetically sorted T cell population. Each sorted fraction had its genomic DNA isolated and then quantified by UV absorbance on a Nanodrop 2000c. On this clone itself: No antigen is known for it. No clone much larger than this one lies a single base away; base qualities are absent.

The cysteine opens and the phenylalanine closes a CDR3 of 16 amino acids. The sequence is cut down to CDR3 DNA, 48 bases in frame from base 1. For CDR1 and CDR2, the germline V gene lists LGHNA and YNFKEQ. At the junction V is shortened by 3 bases and J by 6 bases; bases outside the gene matches: 7. This clonotype was sampled from a man aged 25-45 years in good health. The chain couples TRBV4-2 to TRBJ2-7, with 14 middle bases fitting TRBD2. Sequenced input: naive CD4+ T cells sorted from blood. What the cell subset or site label conveys for this sample: CD45RA+ positively selected. The nucleotide sequence reads TGTGCCAGCAGCCAGGGACTAGCGGGAGCTGTAGGCGAGCAGTACTTC. This translates into CASSQGLAGAVGEQYF.